Listed below are T cell receptor beta chains from one sample, sequenced in a study of OX40 agonist ivuxolimab in advanced cancers. Sequencing used immunoSEQ multiplex PCR; TCRdb keeps in-frame clones, though not all of them. The sample records 10,000 to 15,000 clones, about 76% being singletons. The material was CD4+ or CD8+ T cells sorted from blood, obtained in a trial of the OX40 agonist ivuxolimab. These TCRs come from an adult with an advanced solid tumor such as melanoma, head and neck, liver or kidney cancer. Both conserved end residues are part of each CDR3. A D gene is named only where the DNA matches it firmly. A row's size may be missing; if present it is once, few, many or a size class.

size,length,J,V,D,CDR3,DNA
-,14,TRBJ2-1,TRBV30,-,CAAQSSSSYNEQFF,TGTGCCGCCCAAAGCTCGAGCTCCTACAATGAGCAGTTCTTC
-,15,TRBJ2-5,TRBV7-6,-,CASSPLLGSGETQYF,TGTGCCAGCAGTCCCTTGCTCGGGAGCGGAGAGACCCAGTACTTC
-,13,TRBJ2-7,TRBV30,TRBD1,CAWAGDRAHEQYF,TGTGCCTGGGCCGGGGACAGGGCCCACGAGCAGTACTTC
-,15,TRBJ2-2,TRBV5-6,-,CASSSGTANTGELFF,TGTGCCAGCAGCTCCGGGACTGCGAACACCGGGGAGCTGTTTTTT
-,16,TRBJ2-1,TRBV7-8,TRBD2,CASSLWISGKNNEQFF,TGTGCCAGCAGCTTATGGATTAGCGGGAAGAACAATGAGCAGTTCTTC
-,15,TRBJ2-7,TRBV6-5,-,CASSYVGLSVGEQYF,TGTGCCAGCAGTTACGTGGGCCTCTCGGTGGGAGAGCAGTACTTC
-,16,TRBJ1-5,TRBV28,-,CASSPQEGRGNQPQHF,TGTGCCAGCAGCCCCCAGGAGGGGCGGGGTAATCAGCCCCAGCATTTT
-,13,TRBJ2-5,TRBV11-2,-,CASSREYQETQYF,TGTGCCAGCAGCCGTGAGTACCAAGAGACCCAGTACTTC
-,16,TRBJ1-3,TRBV9,-,CASSVGAGPPGYTIYF,TGTGCCAGCAGCGTAGGGGCAGGACCTCCAGGCTACACCATATATTTT
-,16,TRBJ2-1,TRBV9,-,CASSVGAAVSYNEQFF,TGTGCCAGCAGCGTAGGGGCAGCGGTCTCCTACAATGAGCAGTTCTTC
-,14,TRBJ1-1,TRBV6-5,-,CASSYEDSYTEAFF,TGTGCCAGCAGTTACGAGGACAGCTACACTGAAGCTTTCTTT
-,13,TRBJ1-1,TRBV27,-,CASRGRSNTEAFF,TGTGCCAGCAGGGGAAGGTCGAACACTGAAGCTTTCTTT
-,15,TRBJ2-1,TRBV6-5,TRBD2,CASSDSTSGSNEQFF,TGTGCCAGCAGTGACTCGACTAGCGGGAGCAATGAGCAGTTCTTC
medium-sized,15,TRBJ2-3,TRBV7-8,-,CASSLTPGPTDTQYF,TGTGCCAGCAGCTTGACTCCGGGACCAACAGATACGCAGTATTTT
medium-sized,15,TRBJ2-3,TRBV7-6,TRBD2,CASSLALAGANTQYF,TGTGCCAGCAGCTTAGCACTAGCGGGAGCAAATACGCAGTATTTT
-,12,TRBJ2-1,TRBV4-3,-,CASSLGGDEQFF,TGCGCCAGCAGCCTCGGGGGCGATGAGCAGTTCTTC
medium-sized,15,TRBJ2-7,TRBV11-3,TRBD2,CASSPGVGEGYEQYF,TGTGCCAGCAGCCCTGGGGTAGGGGAGGGGTACGAGCAGTACTTC
-,12,TRBJ2-7,TRBV30,-,CAWGRVPYEQYF,TGTGCCTGGGGCAGGGTTCCCTACGAGCAGTACTTC
-,15,TRBJ2-2,TRBV21-1,-,CASSNDAGNTGELFF,TGTGCCAGCAGCAATGACGCAGGGAATACCGGGGAGCTGTTTTTT
-,15,TRBJ2-3,TRBV2,TRBD1,CASSAGTASTDTQYF,TGTGCCAGCAGCGCCGGGACAGCAAGCACAGATACGCAGTATTTT
-,16,TRBJ2-2,TRBV9,-,CASSTQVAGNTGELFF,TGTGCCAGCAGCACCCAGGTGGCGGGGAACACCGGGGAGCTGTTTTTT
once,20,TRBJ1-3,TRBV10-3,TRBD1,CAISDPDFTGLSGGGNTIYF,TGTGCCATCAGTGACCCCGACTTTACAGGGCTATCAGGGGGCGGAAACACCATATATTTT
once,15,TRBJ2-7,TRBV27,TRBD2,CASSLLGLAGYEQYF,TGTGCCAGCAGTTTACTGGGACTAGCGGGATACGAGCAGTACTTC
-,16,TRBJ2-3,TRBV7-9,-,CASIKMLGRNTDTQYF,TGTGCCAGCATCAAAATGCTGGGGAGAAACACAGATACGCAGTATTTT
-,12,TRBJ2-7,TRBV13,-,CASSLDTYEQYF,TGTGCCAGCAGCTTAGATACCTACGAGCAGTACTTC
once,15,TRBJ1-3,TRBV19,-,CASSWKGSSGNTIYF,TGTGCCAGTAGTTGGAAGGGGAGCTCTGGAAACACCATATATTTT
-,16,TRBJ2-7,TRBV11-2,TRBD2,CASSLEGGSSSYEQYF,TGTGCCAGCAGCTTAGAGGGGGGGTCAAGCTCCTACGAGCAGTACTTC
-,14,TRBJ2-7,TRBV27,-,CASSFSGDTYEQYF,TGTGCCAGCAGTTTCTCTGGGGACACCTACGAGCAGTACTTC
-,12,TRBJ2-1,TRBV4-2,-,CASSLDVNEQFF,TGTGCCAGCAGCCTGGATGTCAATGAGCAGTTCTTC
-,12,TRBJ2-3,TRBV7-9,TRBD2,CAIGGGTDTQYF,TGTGCCATCGGGGGGGGCACAGATACGCAGTATTTT
-,12,TRBJ2-4,TRBV6-1,-,CASEGSPLIQYF,TGTGCCAGCGAGGGCTCCCCGTTAATTCAGTACTTC
-,14,TRBJ2-7,TRBV21-1,-,CARRPGRGSREQYF,TGTGCCAGAAGACCGGGACGAGGGAGTCGCGAGCAGTACTTC
-,14,TRBJ2-7,TRBV27,-,CASNPTGGYNEQYF,TGTGCCAGCAACCCGACTGGGGGCTACAACGAGCAGTACTTC
-,15,TRBJ2-2,TRBV9,TRBD1,CASSPWDRGSGELFF,TGTGCCAGCAGCCCATGGGACAGGGGGTCCGGGGAGCTGTTTTTT
-,14,TRBJ2-5,TRBV15,TRBD2,CATSRERLAETQYF,TGTGCCACCAGCAGAGAGAGACTAGCGGAGACCCAGTACTTC
few,16,TRBJ2-3,TRBV4-2,TRBD2,CASSQDLAGGPDTQYF,TGTGCCAGCAGCCAAGATCTAGCGGGAGGGCCAGATACGCAGTATTTT
-,15,TRBJ1-4,TRBV25-1,TRBD1,CASSKTGGTNEKLFF,TGTGCCAGCAGTAAGACAGGGGGAACTAATGAAAAACTGTTTTTT
-,16,TRBJ2-3,TRBV2,TRBD2,CASSPRLASSTDTQYF,TGTGCCAGCAGTCCCCGACTAGCGTCTAGCACAGATACGCAGTATTTT
medium-sized,14,TRBJ2-3,TRBV10-3,-,CAISEVADTDTQYF,TGTGCCATCAGTGAGGTAGCGGACACAGATACGCAGTATTTT
-,15,TRBJ1-5,TRBV19,-,CASTPGQYSNQPQHF,TGTGCCAGTACCCCGGGACAATACAGCAATCAGCCCCAGCATTTT
-,19,TRBJ2-1,TRBV27,-,CASSLSNPHQRVPFNEQFF,TGTGCCAGCAGTTTATCTAATCCCCACCAGCGGGTTCCCTTCAATGAGCAGTTCTTC
-,13,TRBJ1-3,TRBV4-2,-,CASSPDPGNTIYF,TGTGCCAGCAGCCCTGATCCCGGAAACACCATATATTTT
-,13,TRBJ1-2,TRBV27,-,CASSLGLEYGYTF,TGTGCCAGCAGTTTGGGGTTAGAGTATGGCTACACCTTC
-,17,TRBJ2-5,TRBV7-8,TRBD2,CASSSALAGGWGETQYF,TGTGCCAGCAGCTCCGCCCTAGCGGGAGGCTGGGGGGAGACCCAGTACTTC
-,16,TRBJ2-1,TRBV7-8,-,CASSPLVLSSYNEQFF,TGTGCCAGCAGCCCATTAGTTCTGAGCTCCTACAATGAGCAGTTCTTC
-,12,TRBJ2-1,TRBV5-4,-,CASSFRGNEQFF,TGTGCCAGCAGCTTCCGGGGGAATGAGCAGTTCTTC
once,16,TRBJ1-6,TRBV13,-,CASSLGRSSYNSPLHF,TGTGCCAGCAGCCTAGGACGGAGCTCCTATAATTCACCCCTCCACTTT
-,12,TRBJ2-7,TRBV30,-,CAWSSQGSEQYF,TGTGCCTGGAGTTCCCAGGGGAGTGAGCAGTACTTC
-,12,TRBJ1-2,TRBV19,-,CASSPFGYGYTF,TGTGCCAGTAGTCCGTTCGGCTATGGCTACACCTTC
few,12,TRBJ1-5,TRBV6-1,-,CASSHSNQPQHF,TGTGCCAGCAGCCATAGCAATCAGCCCCAGCATTTT